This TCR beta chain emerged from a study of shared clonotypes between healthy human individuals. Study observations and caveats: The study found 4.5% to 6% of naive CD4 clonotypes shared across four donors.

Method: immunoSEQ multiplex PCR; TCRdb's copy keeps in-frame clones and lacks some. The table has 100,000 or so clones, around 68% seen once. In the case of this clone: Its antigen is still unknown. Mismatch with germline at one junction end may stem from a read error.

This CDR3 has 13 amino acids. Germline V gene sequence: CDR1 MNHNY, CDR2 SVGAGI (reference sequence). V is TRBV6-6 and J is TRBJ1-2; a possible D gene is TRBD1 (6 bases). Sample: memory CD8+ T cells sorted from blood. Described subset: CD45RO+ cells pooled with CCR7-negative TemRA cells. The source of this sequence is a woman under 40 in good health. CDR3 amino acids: CAISGGTLYGYTF. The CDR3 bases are TGTGCCATCAGTGGCGGGACACTCTATGGCTACACCTTC.